This entry describes one T cell receptor (beta chain). Its target is not known. This sample is part of a study of identical twins. Whole-study findings and limits: Conclusions were drawn cross-sectionally by statistical analysis, without following the same donors.

V shed 6 bases and J shed 2 bases, with 13 bases lying between them. CDR1 is MDHEN and CDR2 is SYDVKM in the germline V gene. The CDR3 has 15 residues. TCRdb recomputed calls from the 5' RACE reads with MiXCR, one row per CDR3 protein. The sample holds hundreds of thousands of distinct CDR3 sequences, about 20% seen once. This same sample was also part of a study on T cells expressing NK-cell markers. This second study notes: Just one sequenced donor of eight was HCMV-seronegative, while seven were seropositive. For six donors, the dominant NKG2C+ clonotypes made up roughly 1.0-8% of their CD8+ T cells.

The V call is TRBV28, the J call TRBJ2-2; D gene ambiguous. The TCR originated in a woman aged 18-30 years in good health. The sample consisted of PBMCs. The CDR3 nucleotides read TGTGCCAGCAGGGTGTTGGCAGACAACACCGGGGAGCTGTTTTTT. Its protein is CASRVLADNTGELFF.